These 13 T cell receptor beta chains were sequenced from one sample in a study of shared clonotypes between healthy human individuals. The assay was immunoSEQ multiplex PCR, and TCRdb's table has in-frame clones only and misses some. The data show 780,000 or so clones, with 55% to 75% seen just once and around 1.7% held by the top ten. Sequenced material: memory CD4+ T cells sorted from blood. Subset noted: CD45RA-negative fraction. The receptors originated from a woman in her twenties or thirties in good health.

This chain joins TRBV27 and TRBJ1-4; the match to TRBD1 covers 8 bases. Germline trimming cut 5 bases from V and 8 bases from J; bases unmatched to any gene: 7. Germline V gene sequence: CDR1 MNHEY, CDR2 SMNVEV (reference sequence). The CDR3 spans 14 residues. The CDR3 protein is CASSPLDRVEKLFF. For the CDR3, the DNA is TGTGCCAGCAGTCCCTTGGACAGGGTAGAAAAACTGTTTTTT.

In the case of this clone: Additional DNA sequences in this sample encode the identical CDR3. The J gene is TRBJ1-3, the V gene TRBV5-1; D is undetermined. The germline CDR1 and CDR2 sequences are SGHRS and YFSETQ. V lost 0 bases and J lost 4, with 8 bases in between. CDR3 length equals 14 residues. The CDR3 DNA follows: TGCGCCAGCAGCTTGGCTTCCTCGGGAAACACCATATATTTT. It codes for CASSLASSGNTIYF.

The chain joins TRBV6-1 to TRBJ2-3; 7 bases align to TRBD1. Per the germline V gene, CDR1 is MNHNS and CDR2 is SASEGT. Trimming removed 10 bases from V and 3 bases from J; junction bases left unmatched: 4. There are 12 residues in the CDR3. This CDR3 reads CATDRLTDTQYF. CDR3 nucleotide sequence: TGTGCCACGGACAGGCTTACAGATACGCAGTATTTT.

The chain couples TRBV11-3 to TRBJ2-1; possible D gene TRBD2, 5 bases. The germline V gene has CDR1 SGHNT and CDR2 YENEEA. The CDR3 contains 12 residues. The V end lost 3 bases, the J end lost 8 bases, and 8 bases lay between the germline ends. The CDR3 reads CASSFRGHEQFF. The CDR3 nucleotides read TGTGCCAGCAGCTTTCGGGGTCATGAGCAGTTCTTC.

The chain combines TRBV18 with TRBJ2-3; 8 bases line up with TRBD2. Germline V lookup: CDR1 KGHSH, CDR2 LQKENI. Trimming took 3 bases from V and 4 from J; bases not matched to a gene: 9. This CDR3 comprises 16 residues. The CDR3 region has the DNA TGTGCCAGCTCACCCATAGCGGGATCGGTCCCAGATACGCAGTATTTT. Its translation: CASSPIAGSVPDTQYF.

This clone was detected a few times. This sequence joins TRBV2 and TRBJ1-5; tentative D call: TRBD1 (6 bases). Germline lookup yields CDR1 SNHLY and CDR2 FYNNEI. V lost 7 bases and J lost 6, with 13 bases in between. The CDR3 sequence is 13 residues long. CDR3 in DNA: TGTGCCAGCAAGCAGGGGAGTTCTCAGCCCCAGCATTTT. It codes for CASKQGSSQPQHF.

This rearrangement joins TRBV27 to TRBJ2-7, with a tentative D call TRBD2 (6 bases). The germline V gene encodes CDR1 MNHEY and CDR2 SMNVEV (reference sequence). The CDR3 spans 13 residues. V was shortened by 8 bases and J by 5 bases, with 16 bases between the two germline ends. The CDR3 spells CASRRGFRDEQYF. CDR3 nucleotides: TGTGCCAGCCGTCGGGGGTTTCGGGACGAGCAGTACTTC.

The chain employs TRBV27 and TRBJ2-7; 8 bases fit TRBD2. V trimming: 3 bases; J trimming: 1 base; junction bases outside the gene matches: 14. Germline-derived CDR1 and CDR2 are MNHEY and SMNVEV (reference sequence). This CDR3 has 18 residues. CDR3 region: CASSLALAGSVGSYEQYF. The CDR3 bases are TGTGCCAGCAGTTTGGCTCTAGCGGGTTCAGTGGGGTCCTACGAGCAGTACTTC.

The rearrangement joins TRBV28 to TRBJ2-7; D possibly uses TRBD1 or TRBD2 (5 bases each). The germline V gene has CDR1 MDHEN and CDR2 SYDVKM. The CDR3 is made up of 19 amino acids. Trimming shortened V by 2 bases and J by 6 bases, and 29 bases separated the two germline ends. CDR3 in DNA: TGTGCCAGCAGTTTAGCCAGGCAGGGATCGACTCTAGCAAGGCGCGAGCAGTACTTC. Protein product: CASSLARQGSTLARREQYF.

Regarding this clone: In the same sample, other DNA sequences code for this CDR3. The rearrangement uses TRBV28 and TRBJ1-1; perhaps TRBD1 as D (6 bases). CDR1 MDHEN and CDR2 SYDVKM come from the germline V gene. Between the trimmed V and J ends, which lost 6 bases and 9 bases, there was a span of 11 bases. The CDR3 has 11 residues. CDR3 sequence reads: CASSPDRKAFF. The CDR3 DNA is TGTGCCAGCAGCCCCGACAGGAAAGCTTTCTTT.

This clone was detected only once. The chain recombines TRBV4-1 with TRBJ1-2; D is possibly TRBD1 (5 bases). CDR3 length equals 14 residues. Germline V lookup: CDR1 MGHRA, CDR2 YSYEKL. Between the trimmed V and J ends, which lost 0 bases and 4 bases, there was a span of 9 bases. The CDR3 loop is CASSQERRGYGYTF. The CDR3 nucleotides are TGCGCCAGCAGCCAAGAAAGAAGGGGCTATGGCTACACCTTC.

V gene TRBV7-6 combines with J gene TRBJ1-4; maybe TRBD1 (5 bases). Trimming pared 1 base from V and 0 bases from J, leaving 9 bases between. Per the germline V gene, CDR1 is SGHVS and CDR2 is FNYEAQ. This CDR3 spans 16 amino acids. CDR3 sequence (DNA): TGTGCCAGCAGCTTAGTACCGGGACCAACTAATGAAAAACTGTTTTTT. Its translation: CASSLVPGPTNEKLFF.

The chain carries TRBV10-3 and TRBJ2-5; D might be TRBD2 (6 bases). V was clipped by 8 bases and J by 1 base, with 14 bases between them. This CDR3 spans 14 amino acids. Germline V gene data show CDR1 as ENHRY and CDR2 as SYGVKD. The CDR3 DNA reads as TGTGCCATCGGTGGAGGGACCAGCCAAGAGACCCAGTACTTC. It encodes CAIGGGTSQETQYF.